The 22 T cell receptor beta chains listed next were all sequenced from one sample in a study of blood T cell repertoires in COVID-19. Only in-frame clones appear in the TCRdb table, and some are missing; sequencing was by immunoSEQ multiplex PCR. The sample shows fewer than 300,000 clones, around 89% of them seen only once. Sequenced material: peripheral blood. Every receptor here comes from a man younger than 45 with acute or convalescent COVID-19.

J is TRBJ1-5 and V is TRBV28, with D hard to call. CDR1 is MDHEN, CDR2 SYDVKM, per germline. The CDR3 is 17 amino acids. V lost 6 bases and J 0 bases, leaving 18 bases between the germline ends. The CDR3 sequence is CASRTRGRFYSNQPQHF. The CDR3 bases are TGTGCCAGCAGGACGCGGGGAAGGTTTTATAGCAATCAGCCCCAGCATTTT.

The chain has TRBV5-1 and TRBJ1-6; D is undetermined. Germline V gives CDR1 SGHRS, CDR2 YFSETQ. V shed 0 bases and J shed 3 bases, with 10 bases lying between them. This CDR3 region has 16 residues. CDR3 DNA: TGCGCCAGCAGCTTGGGGGCAGGCAACTATAATTCACCCCTCCACTTT. It translates to CASSLGAGNYNSPLHF. Full variable domain (missing parts from reference TRBV5-1 and TRBJ1-6): KAGVTQTPRYLIKTRGQQVTLSCSPISGHRSVSWYQQTPGQGLQFLFEYFSETQRNKGNFPGRFSGRQFSNSRSEMNVSTLELGDSALYLCASSLGAGNYNSPLHFGNGTRLTVT.

This chain connects TRBV12-3 or TRBV12-4 to TRBJ2-7, with D perhaps TRBD1 (5 bases). The CDR3 totals 11 residues. Trimming took 2 bases from V and 6 from J, leaving 5 bases between them. The CDR3 coding sequence is TGTGCCAGCAGTTTAAGGGGCGAGCAGTACTTC. This sequence encodes CASSLRGEQYF.

This chain connects TRBV5-1 to TRBJ1-2, with 7 bases fitting TRBD1. This CDR3 has 13 residues. From germline, CDR1 is SGHRS and CDR2 YFSETQ. Losses at the gene ends were 3 bases for V and 3 bases for J; bases not matched to a gene: 2. CDR3 coding DNA: TGCGCCAGCAGCTCCACAGGGGACTATGGCTACACCTTC. It specifies CASSSTGDYGYTF.

The chain combines TRBV28 with TRBJ1-1; D possibly corresponds to TRBD1 (6 bases). There are 15 residues in the CDR3. Per the germline V gene, CDR1 is MDHEN and CDR2 is SYDVKM. The germline V and J ends were trimmed by 5 bases and 5 bases, with 18 bases remaining between them. This chain's CDR3 is CASSVPRGGKTEAFF. CDR3 in DNA: TGTGCCAGCAGTGTTCCTAGGGGGGGGAAAACTGAAGCTTTCTTT.

Here the CDR3 DNA reads TGTGCCAGCAGTTTAGGTCAGGTTATGACTTTCTTT. It specifies CASSLGQVMTFF. V gene TRBV28 combines with J gene TRBJ1-1; the D is unclear. The CDR3 runs 12 residues. From germline, CDR1 is MDHEN and CDR2 SYDVKM. The V gene lost 2 bases and the J gene lost 12 bases, with 13 bases spanning the gap.

The chain recombines TRBV11-2 with TRBJ2-2; perhaps TRBD2 as D (8 bases). V was cut by 5 bases and J by 6 bases, with 22 bases left in between. The CDR3 has 17 residues. Germline values: CDR1 SGHAT, CDR2 FQNNGV. The chain's CDR3 is CASSRQRSGTVAGELFF. For the CDR3, the DNA is TGTGCCAGCAGCCGGCAACGTAGCGGGACAGTTGCCGGGGAGCTGTTTTTT.

This chain uses TRBV4-2 with TRBJ2-5, with TRBD2 matching over 10 bases. The ends lost 0 bases at V and 6 bases at J; junction bases unmatched: 7. The CDR3 has 16 residues. Germline loops: CDR1 LGHNA, CDR2 YNFKEQ. This chain's CDR3 is CASSQDPAGGRQTQYF. CDR3 nucleotide sequence: TGTGCCAGCAGCCAAGATCCAGCGGGGGGGCGACAGACCCAGTACTTC.

V usage is TRBV11-2 and J usage is TRBJ2-5; D unclear. The length of the CDR3 is 12 residues. Germline-derived CDR1 and CDR2 are SGHAT and FQNNGV. Trimming left V 3 bases short and J 5 bases short, with 7 bases between. The DNA of the CDR3 is TGTGCCAGCAGCTTTGCGAGGGAGACCCAGTACTTC. Translated, it gives CASSFARETQYF.

The V call is TRBV28, the J call TRBJ1-5; 8 bases line up with TRBD1. Per germline, CDR1 MDHEN and CDR2 SYDVKM. V dropped 4 bases and J dropped 3; count of bases not matched to a gene: 8. There are 16 residues in the CDR3. CDR3 in DNA: TGTGCCAGCAGTTATACGGACAGGGTTTACAATCAGCCCCAGCATTTT. As protein: CASSYTDRVYNQPQHF.

The J gene is TRBJ1-5, the V gene TRBV28; weak D call: TRBD1 (6 bases). This CDR3 comprises 13 residues. Looked up from germline, CDR1 is MDHEN and CDR2 is SYDVKM. Trimming took off 11 bases at V and 3 bases at J, with 14 bases between the two ends. The CDR3 is CASGTTFNQPQHF. In nucleotides, the CDR3 is TGTGCCTCCGGGACAACTTTCAATCAGCCCCAGCATTTT.

J is TRBJ2-1 and V is TRBV5-1, with TRBD1 matching over 8 bases. Germline V lookup: CDR1 SGHRS, CDR2 YFSETQ. There are 15 residues in the CDR3. Unmatched junction bases numbered 6, after V lost 4 bases and J lost 3 bases. The CDR3 DNA reads as TGCGCCAGCAGCACCGGACAGGGTATCTACAATGAGCAGTTCTTC. It yields the protein CASSTGQGIYNEQFF.

This chain links TRBV27 with TRBJ1-3; D is ambiguous. Deletions cut 3 bases from V and 1 base from J, with 7 bases between. Germline V gives CDR1 MNHEY, CDR2 SMNVEV (reference sequence). The CDR3 sequence is 14 residues long. CDR3 amino acids: CASSLTGSGNTIYF. The CDR3 region has the DNA TGTGCCAGCAGTTTGACGGGGTCTGGAAACACCATATATTTT.

The chain links TRBV6-5 to TRBJ2-5, with a possible D match to TRBD2 (6 bases). The CDR3 runs 15 residues. V shed 0 bases and J shed 7 bases, with 15 bases lying between them. The V gene's germline CDR1 is MNHEY and CDR2 SVGAGI. The CDR3 region has the DNA TGTGCCAGCAGTTACTCGGCGGGGCAGCCGGGGACCCAGTACTTC. Protein sequence: CASSYSAGQPGTQYF.

The rearrangement links TRBV28 to TRBJ1-2; D gene ambiguous. The germline V and J ends were trimmed by 3 bases and 3 bases, with 8 bases remaining between them. CDR1 is MDHEN and CDR2 is SYDVKM in the germline V gene. This CDR3 contains 13 residues. CDR3 region: CASSLALDYGYTF. The CDR3 DNA reads as TGTGCCAGCAGTTTGGCCCTGGACTATGGCTACACCTTC.

This clone has a single count. V usage is TRBV3-1 (or the pseudogene TRBV3-2) and J usage is TRBJ1-1; no reliable D call. Germline V gives CDR1 LGHDT, CDR2 YNNKEL (reference sequence). Trimming removed 6 bases from V and 1 base from J, with 12 bases in between. The CDR3 runs 14 residues. In nucleotides, the CDR3 is TGTGCCAGCAGAGGTCGGACTGGGAACACTGAAGCTTTCTTT. As protein: CASRGRTGNTEAFF.

The chain is built from TRBV27 and TRBJ2-7; D is perhaps TRBD1 (7 bases). Germline values: CDR1 MNHEY, CDR2 SMNVEV (reference sequence). CDR3 length equals 16 residues. V was trimmed by 10 bases and J by 2 bases, leaving 24 bases between them. The CDR3 region is CATRGLQGRPTYEQYF. CDR3 sequence (DNA): TGTGCCACCCGGGGGTTACAGGGGCGACCGACCTACGAGCAGTACTTC.

CDR3 protein: CASSEGGGLAIYEQYF. In DNA form, the CDR3 reads TGTGCCAGCAGTGAAGGGGGGGGACTAGCGATCTACGAGCAGTACTTC. The V call is TRBV25-1, the J call TRBJ2-7, with 10 bases matching TRBD2. V dropped 2 bases and J dropped 3; count of bases not matched to a gene: 7. This CDR3 spans 16 amino acids. Germline CDR1 is MGHDK and CDR2 is SYGVNS.

The chain links TRBV7-8 to TRBJ2-7; 12 bases align to TRBD1. The V gene end was trimmed by 2 bases and the J gene end by 6 bases; junction bases not matched to a gene: 14. The CDR3 runs 18 residues. Germline V gene lookup returns CDR1 SGHVS and CDR2 FQNEAQ. Here the CDR3 DNA reads TGTGCCAGCAGCTTACTGGTAGCACGGGACAGGGGGCCTGTCGAGCAGTACTTC. It codes for CASSLLVARDRGPVEQYF.

The CDR3 DNA follows: TGCGCCAGCAGCACACCAGGGGCCCCCTACGAGCAGTACTTC. Translating it yields CASSTPGAPYEQYF. The rearrangement uses TRBV5-1 and TRBJ2-7, with a tentative D call TRBD1 (6 bases). Trimming removed 4 bases at V and 2 bases at J, with 13 bases between. The germline V gene encodes CDR1 SGHRS and CDR2 YFSETQ. This CDR3 is 14 amino acids long.

The chain combines TRBV2 with TRBJ1-6; TRBD1 agrees at 11 bases. With V trimmed by 6 bases and J by 6 bases, 1 base remained unmatched. Germline V gives CDR1 SNHLY, CDR2 FYNNEI. The length of the CDR3 is 14 residues. The CDR3 loop reads CASRDRGLNSPLHF. The DNA for the CDR3 is TGTGCCAGCAGGGACAGGGGGCTTAATTCACCCCTCCACTTT.

The chain combines TRBV2 with TRBJ2-2; D is ambiguous. The germline gives CDR1 SNHLY, CDR2 FYNNEI. V was trimmed by 1 base and J by 4 bases, leaving 10 bases between them. The length of the CDR3 is 15 residues. CDR3 sequence reads: CASSEVSPVTGELFF. CDR3 in DNA: TGTGCCAGCAGTGAAGTTAGCCCGGTCACCGGGGAGCTGTTTTTT.